This entry lists 14 T cell receptor beta chains sequenced from one sample in a study of cytomegalovirus exposure and HLA in healthy donors. Amplification used 60 Vbeta primers and 13 Jbeta primers. The table came from immunoSEQ multiplex PCR; TCRdb's copy has only in-frame clones and leaves some out. Of 90,000 to 100,000 clones listed, 69% are singletons. Sequenced sample: PBMCs. These receptors originate from a female donor in good health and CMV-seronegative.

This chain uses TRBV7-2 with TRBJ1-2; no reliable D call. Trimming shortened V by 0 bases and J by 4 bases, and 9 bases separated the two germline ends. The CDR3 contains 14 residues. Germline CDR1 is SGHTA and CDR2 is FQGNSA. CDR3 sequence (DNA): TGTGCCAGCAGCTTAGCAGGCAGGTTCTATGGCTACACCTTC. Its translation is CASSLAGRFYGYTF.

The rearrangement joins TRBV6-6 to TRBJ1-1; D is undetermined. V was pared by 6 bases and J by 7 bases, with 9 bases between. Germline CDR1 reads MNHNY; CDR2 reads SVGAGI (reference sequence). There are 11 residues in the CDR3. The CDR3 protein is CASSPVGEAFF. The CDR3, as DNA: TGTGCCAGCAGCCCGGTCGGTGAAGCTTTCTTT.

The gene calls are TRBV4-1 and TRBJ1-5; D gene unclear. V was cut by 1 base and J by 4 bases, with 20 bases left in between. This CDR3 spans 18 amino acids. CDR1 MGHRA and CDR2 YSYEKL come from the germline V gene. The CDR3 sequence: CASSQANMGLLLNQPQHF. CDR3 sequence (DNA): TGCGCCAGCAGCCAAGCCAACATGGGCCTCCTTCTTAATCAGCCCCAGCATTTT.

This clone was observed a single time. This chain links TRBV7-2 with TRBJ2-1; the match to TRBD2 covers 12 bases. The germline gives CDR1 SGHTA, CDR2 FQGNSA. CDR3 length: 18 residues. After removal of 0 bases from V and 7 bases from J, the junction contained 10 bases not matched to a gene. The CDR3 region has the DNA TGTGCCAGCAGCTTAGCGTTCAGGGGCCTAGCGGGGGGGAATGAGCAGTTCTTC. Its translation: CASSLAFRGLAGGNEQFF.

J is TRBJ2-7 and V is TRBV19; D perhaps matches TRBD2 (6 bases). CDR3 length: 13 residues. V dropped 5 bases and J dropped 7 bases, with 15 bases sitting between them. CDR1 and CDR2 (germline): LNHDA, SQIVND (reference sequence). The CDR3 loop reads CASSGSLGGEQYF. CDR3 nucleotide sequence: TGTGCCAGTAGTGGTTCTCTAGGAGGGGAGCAGTACTTC.

This chain links TRBV4-3 with TRBJ2-2, with 8 nucleotides matching TRBD2. CDR1 and CDR2 (germline): LGHNA, YSLEER. The CDR3 contains 17 residues. The V gene end was trimmed by 0 bases and the J gene end by 1 base; junction bases not matched to a gene: 4. CDR3 sequence: CASSQDRGGMNTGELFF. DNA of the CDR3: TGCGCCAGCAGCCAAGATCGGGGGGGGATGAACACCGGGGAGCTGTTTTTT.

This sequence joins TRBV6-1 and TRBJ1-2; a weak D match, TRBD1 (5 bases). Trimming cost V 1 base and J 7 bases, with 13 bases left between them. Germline CDR1 reads MNHNS; CDR2 reads SASEGT. The CDR3 is 14 amino acids. The CDR3 reads CASSEVPQGSGYTF. The DNA of the CDR3 is TGTGCCAGCAGTGAAGTCCCTCAGGGCTCTGGCTACACCTTC.

The chain is built from TRBV9 and TRBJ2-2; TRBD1 matches 8 bases. The CDR3 is 15 residues long. After removal of 3 bases from V and 1 base from J, the junction contained 2 bases not matched to a gene. Germline V gives CDR1 SGDLS, CDR2 YYNGEE. CDR3 in DNA: TGTGCCAGCAGCGACGGGACAGGGAACACCGGGGAGCTGTTTTTT. Its translation: CASSDGTGNTGELFF.

The gene calls are TRBV2 and TRBJ2-1, with 7 bases aligning to TRBD2. Germline assignment: CDR1 SNHLY and CDR2 FYNNEI. After removal of 8 bases from V and 5 bases from J, the junction contained 9 bases not matched to a gene. CDR3 length: 14 residues. CDR3: CASRVGGSDNEQFF. Written as DNA, the CDR3 is TGTGCCAGCCGGGTGGGCGGGAGCGACAATGAGCAGTTCTTC. The full variable domain, its missing parts supplied by reference TRBV2 and TRBJ2-1, is EPEVTQTPSHQVTQMGQEVILRCVPISNHLYFYWYRQILGQKVEFLVSFYNNEISEKSEIFDDQFSVERPDGSNFTLKIRSTKLEDSAMYFCASRVGGSDNEQFFGPGTRLTVL.

This clone appeared once. V is TRBV28 and J is TRBJ2-7; the D is unclear. V lost 5 bases to trimming and J lost 4 bases, with 18 bases between them. Germline values: CDR1 MDHEN, CDR2 SYDVKM. The CDR3 is 15 amino acids. Written as DNA, the CDR3 is TGTGCCAGCAGTACCTCGGGTTCGGGTTCGTACGAGCAGTACTTC. It specifies CASSTSGSGSYEQYF. The full variable domain, rest sourced from reference TRBV28 and TRBJ2-7, is DVKVTQSSRYLVKRTGEKVFLECVQDMDHENMFWYRQDPGLGLRLIYFSYDVKMKEKGDIPEGYSVSREKKERFSLILESASTNQTSMYLCASSTSGSGSYEQYFGPGTRLTVT.

CDR3 sequence (DNA): TGTGCCAGCAGTTTTAGGGAAGGGAGGGGCATCAATCAGCCCCAGCATTTT. Amino acid sequence: CASSFREGRGINQPQHF. The gene calls are TRBV28 and TRBJ1-5; D is perhaps TRBD1 (5 bases). This CDR3 contains 17 residues. Trimming took off 3 bases at V and 3 bases at J, with 18 bases between the two ends. Per the germline V gene, CDR1 is MDHEN and CDR2 is SYDVKM.

The CDR3 sequence is CASSAGIDNEKLFF. The CDR3 DNA sequence: TGCGCCAGCAGCGCCGGGATAGATAATGAAAAACTGTTTTTT. This sequence joins TRBV5-1 and TRBJ1-4; unclear D gene. The germline V and J ends were trimmed by 4 bases and 4 bases, with 11 bases remaining between them. Germline V gene sequence: CDR1 SGHRS, CDR2 YFSETQ. CDR3 length: 14 residues.

The chain carries TRBV7-9 and TRBJ1-6, with D unclear. The CDR3 spans 13 residues. V dropped 2 bases and J dropped 10 bases, with 9 bases sitting between them. The germline CDR1 and CDR2 sequences are SEHNR and FQNEAQ (reference sequence). In DNA, the CDR3 is TGTGCCAGCAGCTTATCCGGGGAGTCACCCCTCCACTTT. Its protein is CASSLSGESPLHF.

This rearrangement joins TRBV4-1 to TRBJ2-5, with 7 bases identical to TRBD1. This CDR3 is built from 13 residues. The germline CDR1 and CDR2 sequences are MGHRA and YSYEKL. Trimming took 4 bases from V and 4 from J; bases not matched to a gene: 3. CDR3 sequence: CASSPRQGETQYF. The DNA for the CDR3 is TGCGCCAGCAGCCCCCGACAGGGAGAGACCCAGTACTTC.